This T cell receptor beta chain emerged from a study of technical replicates of blood from several donors. CDR3 length: 14 amino acids. V lost 3 bases, J lost 7 bases, and 10 bases lay in between. Per germline, CDR1 MNHEY and CDR2 SMNVEV (reference sequence). Method: immunoSEQ multiplex PCR; TCRdb's copy keeps in-frame clones and lacks some. Of tens of thousands of clones in the sample, nearly 97% are singletons; the top ten hold around 0.26%. This receptor was identified in a human donor in good health. Sequencing input: T cells isolated from PBMCs. The chain employs TRBV27 and TRBJ1-6; TRBD1 might be the D (6 bases). The CDR3 bases are TGTGCCAGCAGTTTCCGGACAGAAAATTCACCCCTCCACTTT. It translates to CASSFRTENSPLHF.